The entry below gives a single T cell receptor (beta chain) sequence along with its context. Its antigen remains unidentified. These data originate in a study of cytomegalovirus exposure and HLA in healthy donors. Findings and caveats of the study: Presence/absence analysis assumed near-uniform sequencing depth across donors. With later analysis, a missense DCLRE1C variant became linked to TCR beta V- and J-gene trimming. What TCR beta sequences reportedly achieved was accurate prediction of HLA-A and HLA-B alleles in most subjects. The Asian-associated ancestry cluster reportedly had fewer N-insertions than the roughly 720-donor mean in a later analysis.

PCR primers comprised 60 Vbeta and 13 Jbeta primers. Profiled with immunoSEQ multiplex PCR; TCRdb holds only in-frame clones, not every one. The table lists approximately 70,000 clones, over 60% of them singletons. CDR1 is GTSNPN and CDR2 is SVGIG in the germline V gene (reference sequence). V lost 2 bases, J lost 11 bases, and 12 bases lay in between. The CDR3 loop spans 11 amino acids. The sample comprised PBMCs. The gene calls are TRBV30 and TRBJ1-1; D is undetermined. The receptor was derived from a man between 35 and 55 years old in good health and CMV-seropositive. CDR3 region: CAWSPLTGAFF. CDR3 coding DNA: TGTGCCTGGAGTCCTCTCACGGGTGCTTTCTTT.